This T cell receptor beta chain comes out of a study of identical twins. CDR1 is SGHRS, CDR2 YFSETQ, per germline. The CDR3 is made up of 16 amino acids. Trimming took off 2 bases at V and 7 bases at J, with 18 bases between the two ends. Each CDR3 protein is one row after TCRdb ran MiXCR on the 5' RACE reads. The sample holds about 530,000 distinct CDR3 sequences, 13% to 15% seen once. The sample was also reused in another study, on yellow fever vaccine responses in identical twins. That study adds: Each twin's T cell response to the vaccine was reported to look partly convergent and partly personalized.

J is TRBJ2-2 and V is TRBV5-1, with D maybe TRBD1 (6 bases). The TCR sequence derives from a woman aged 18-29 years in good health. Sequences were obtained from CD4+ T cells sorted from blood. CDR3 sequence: CASSLRVTGRYGELFF. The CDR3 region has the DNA TGCGCCAGCAGCTTAAGAGTAACAGGGCGCTACGGGGAGCTGTTTTTT.